The 25 T cell receptor beta chains below were found in one sample sequenced in a study of T cell changes during pregnancy in multiple sclerosis. The table came from immunoSEQ multiplex PCR; TCRdb's copy has only in-frame clones and leaves some out. The sample holds 35,000 to 45,000 clones, 91% seen once. Sequenced material: CD4+ T cells from peripheral blood mononuclear cells, taken after pregnancy. The receptors here all came from a female donor in good health, enrolled as a control in a pregnancy study.

The CDR3 DNA sequence: TGTGCCAGCAGTGTCGGGAATCAGCCCCAGCATTTT. Its protein is CASSVGNQPQHF. The chain recombines TRBV6-1 with TRBJ1-5; D is unresolved. Trimming left V 4 bases short and J 4 bases short, with 5 bases between. The germline CDR1 and CDR2 sequences are MNHNS and SASEGT. There are 12 residues in the CDR3.

V is TRBV7-3 and J is TRBJ2-2; 9 bases are a match to TRBD2. Germline CDR1 SGHTA, CDR2 FQGTGA. The CDR3 is made up of 15 amino acids. With 1 base clipped from V and 7 bases from J, the junction kept 4 bases outside the gene matches. CDR3 nucleotide sequence: TGTGCCAGCAGCTTAAGCGGGAGGGGTAGCGGGGAGCTGTTTTTT. Its protein is CASSLSGRGSGELFF.

The chain employs TRBV4-1 and TRBJ1-1; D ambiguous. The CDR3 extends over 16 amino acids. The germline gives CDR1 MGHRA, CDR2 YSYEKL. With 3 bases removed from V and 3 bases from J, the gap between germline ends came to 17 bases. CDR3 loop: CASSQGKVGEDTEAFF. In DNA form, the CDR3 reads TGCGCCAGCAGCCAGGGGAAGGTTGGGGAGGACACTGAAGCTTTCTTT.

The V and J genes are TRBV9 and TRBJ2-3; possible D gene TRBD1, 6 bases. CDR3 size: 17 residues. The germline gives CDR1 SGDLS, CDR2 YYNGEE. Trimming shortened V by 0 bases and J by 0 bases, and 14 bases separated the two germline ends. CDR3 region: CASSVAVRGHSTDTQYF. The CDR3 nucleotides read TGTGCCAGCAGCGTAGCGGTAAGGGGACACAGCACAGATACGCAGTATTTT.

This clone turned up a few times. The chain uses TRBV4-2 and TRBJ1-1; the D is unclear. Per germline, CDR1 LGHNA and CDR2 YNFKEQ. This CDR3 has 13 residues. Between the trimmed V and J ends, which lost 1 base and 1 base, there was a span of 4 bases. This CDR3 is CASSQAGNTEAFF. CDR3 bases: TGTGCCAGCAGCCAAGCGGGGAACACTGAAGCTTTCTTT.

The V gene is TRBV2, the J gene TRBJ2-3, with D perhaps matching TRBD1 (5 bases). V was trimmed by 4 bases and J by 2 bases, leaving 10 bases between them. This CDR3 is 14 amino acids long. Germline V gene sequence: CDR1 SNHLY, CDR2 FYNNEI. The chain's CDR3 is CASSVQAFTDTQYF. CDR3 bases: TGTGCCAGCAGTGTACAGGCGTTCACAGATACGCAGTATTTT.

The rearrangement joins TRBV9 to TRBJ2-5; D unresolved. Germline V lookup: CDR1 SGDLS, CDR2 YYNGEE. Trimming took off 0 bases at V and 5 bases at J, with 8 bases between the two ends. The CDR3 covers 13 residues. The chain's CDR3 is CASSVDLWETQYF. The CDR3 DNA sequence: TGTGCCAGCAGCGTAGACTTGTGGGAGACCCAGTACTTC.

The rearrangement links TRBV5-1 to TRBJ2-3; D gene uncertain. Deletions cut 3 bases from V and 1 base from J, with 6 bases between. Germline-derived CDR1 and CDR2 are SGHRS and YFSETQ. The CDR3 consists of 13 residues. The CDR3 bases are TGCGCCAGCAGCTCTGCGGGCACAGATACGCAGTATTTT. Translation: CASSSAGTDTQYF.

The V call is TRBV28, the J call TRBJ1-1, with unresolved D. Trimming shortened V by 3 bases and J by 1 base, and 6 bases separated the two germline ends. Germline loops: CDR1 MDHEN, CDR2 SYDVKM. CDR3 length: 13 amino acids. The CDR3 loop reads CASSFRRNTEAFF. CDR3 in DNA: TGTGCCAGCAGTTTTCGGAGGAACACTGAAGCTTTCTTT.

This rearrangement joins TRBV5-6 to TRBJ2-3; no firm D call. The CDR3 length is 14 residues. CDR1 SGHDT and CDR2 YYEEEE come from the germline V gene. Between the trimmed V and J ends, which lost 4 bases and 0 bases, there was a span of 9 bases. CDR3 loop: CASSLSPSTDTQYF. Written as DNA, the CDR3 is TGTGCCAGCAGCCTAAGCCCTAGCACAGATACGCAGTATTTT. The full variable domain, rest sourced from reference TRBV5-6 and TRBJ2-3, is DAGVTQSPTHLIKTRGQQVTLRCSPKSGHDTVSWYQQALGQGPQFIFQYYEEEERQRGNFPDRFSGHQFPNYSSELNVNALLLGDSALYLCASSLSPSTDTQYFGPGTRLTVL.

V and J are TRBV7-6 and TRBJ2-7, with 8 bases fitting TRBD2. With V trimmed by 5 bases and J by 0 bases, 9 bases remained unmatched. The V gene's germline CDR1 is SGHVS and CDR2 FNYEAQ. This CDR3 contains 16 residues. The CDR3: CASSPRGGGGSYEQYF. The CDR3 DNA sequence: TGTGCCAGCAGCCCACGGGGGGGTGGGGGCTCCTACGAGCAGTACTTC.

The chain links TRBV6-5 to TRBJ1-1; D is uncertain. From germline, CDR1 is MNHEY and CDR2 SVGAGI. CDR3 length equals 13 residues. The V end lost 5 bases, the J end lost 1 base, and 8 bases lay between the germline ends. The CDR3 bases are TGTGCCAGCAGTAATGTCGGGAACACTGAAGCTTTCTTT. This gives the protein CASSNVGNTEAFF.

The rearrangement links TRBV19 to TRBJ1-5; D is possibly TRBD1 (6 bases). The CDR3 length is 16 residues. Trimming took 2 bases from V and 3 from J, leaving 14 bases between them. CDR1 and CDR2 (germline): LNHDA, SQIVND (reference sequence). The CDR3 loop reads CASSIRPGQLNQPQHF. DNA of the CDR3: TGTGCCAGTAGTATAAGACCCGGACAGCTCAATCAGCCCCAGCATTTT.

The sample holds one count of this clone. This sequence joins TRBV6-6 and TRBJ1-4; the match to TRBD1 covers 7 bases. CDR3 length: 15 amino acids. Trimming took 6 bases from V and 5 from J; bases not matched to a gene: 9. CDR1 and CDR2 from the germline V gene are MNHNY and SVGAGI (reference sequence). This CDR3 reads CASRPRDSRNEKLFF. CDR3 nucleotide sequence: TGTGCCAGCAGACCACGGGACAGTAGAAATGAAAAACTGTTTTTT.

The chain couples TRBV5-1 to TRBJ2-3; 10 positions agree with TRBD2. Germline-derived CDR1 and CDR2 are SGHRS and YFSETQ. V lost 4 bases and J lost 3; bases outside the gene matches: 8. This CDR3 has 16 amino acids. This CDR3 is CASSAGTSGATDTQYF. The CDR3 bases are TGCGCCAGCAGCGCCGGAACTAGCGGGGCTACAGATACGCAGTATTTT.

The chain is built from TRBV2 and TRBJ1-3; TRBD1 matches 7 bases. The CDR3 is 15 amino acids. Losses at the gene ends were 0 bases for V and 7 bases for J; bases not matched to a gene: 6. In germline, CDR1 is SNHLY, CDR2 FYNNEI. The CDR3 bases are TGTGCCAGCAGTGAAGCGGCAGGGGGAAGGAACACCATATATTTT. It yields the protein CASSEAAGGRNTIYF.

The genes are TRBV2 and TRBJ2-1, with 9 nucleotides matching TRBD1. V lost 11 bases and J lost 2; bases outside the gene matches: 10. From germline, CDR1 is SNHLY and CDR2 FYNNEI. There are 15 residues in the CDR3. The CDR3 DNA is TGTGCCCGCCGCAGGACAGGGGACCCCTACAATGAGCAGTTCTTC. It is translated as CARRRTGDPYNEQFF. Together with reference TRBV2 and TRBJ2-1, the CDR3 gives the full variable domain: EPEVTQTPSHQVTQMGQEVILRCVPISNHLYFYWYRQILGQKVEFLVSFYNNEISEKSEIFDDQFSVERPDGSNFTLKIRSTKLEDSAMYFCARRRTGDPYNEQFFGPGTRLTVL.

The chain employs TRBV4-2 and TRBJ2-7; 11 positions match TRBD1. The CDR3 is 15 residues long. Germline CDR1 reads LGHNA; CDR2 reads YNFKEQ. V lost 6 bases and J lost 0; bases outside the gene matches: 4. CDR3 sequence reads: CASRTGTGGSYEQYF. CDR3 DNA: TGTGCCAGCAGAACCGGGACAGGGGGCTCCTACGAGCAGTACTTC.

The gene calls are TRBV7-2 and TRBJ2-7; TRBD1 agrees at 7 bases. The J segment lost 2 bases and the V segment lost 3 bases, leaving 4 bases of the junction unmatched. The CDR3 loop spans 14 amino acids. Germline-derived CDR1 and CDR2 are SGHTA and FQGNSA. CDR3 sequence (DNA): TGTGCCAGCAGCTTCCGGGACAGCACCTACGAGCAGTACTTC. It specifies CASSFRDSTYEQYF.

The J gene is TRBJ1-2, the V gene TRBV5-4; a possible D gene is TRBD1 (6 bases). This CDR3 has 13 amino acids. The germline CDR1 and CDR2 sequences are SGHNT and YYREEE (reference sequence). V was shortened by 5 bases and J by 2 bases, with 10 bases between the two germline ends. The CDR3: CASSYDRNYGYTF. The CDR3 DNA is TGTGCCAGCAGTTACGACAGGAACTATGGCTACACCTTC.

The rearrangement uses TRBV7-9 and TRBJ2-1, with TRBD2 identical over 14 bases. Germline loops: CDR1 SEHNR, CDR2 FQNEAQ (reference sequence). V dropped 3 bases and J dropped 4; count of bases not matched to a gene: 11. The CDR3 is made up of 19 amino acids. CDR3 in amino acids: CASSFETGTSGSWYNEQFF. The CDR3 DNA reads TGTGCCAGCAGCTTCGAAACCGGGACTAGCGGGAGTTGGTACAATGAGCAGTTCTTC.

This sequence joins TRBV9 and TRBJ1-1; 8 positions match TRBD1. Germline-derived CDR1 and CDR2 are SGDLS and YYNGEE. Trimming took 0 bases from V and 4 from J; bases not matched to a gene: 5. The CDR3 covers 15 residues. The CDR3 here is CASSVGGTGATEAFF. In DNA form, the CDR3 reads TGTGCCAGCAGCGTAGGCGGGACAGGTGCCACTGAAGCTTTCTTT.

This chain uses TRBV6-5 with TRBJ1-3; 8 bases are shared with TRBD1. This CDR3 is 13 amino acids long. Unmatched junction bases numbered 5, after V lost 5 bases and J lost 8 bases. Germline CDR1 is MNHEY and CDR2 is SVGAGI. CDR3: CASSKQGEDTIYF. The CDR3 coding sequence is TGTGCCAGCAGTAAACAGGGGGAAGACACCATATATTTT.

The chain uses TRBV25-1 and TRBJ1-1; a possible D gene is TRBD1 (5 bases). Germline values: CDR1 MGHDK, CDR2 SYGVNS. Between the trimmed V and J ends, which lost 6 bases and 0 bases, there was a span of 8 bases. This CDR3 has 13 amino acids. For the CDR3, the DNA is TGTGCCAGCAGGACGGGGGTGAACACTGAAGCTTTCTTT. This translates into CASRTGVNTEAFF.

This clone was recorded a few times. The chain carries TRBV7-2 and TRBJ1-5; D ambiguous. Germline CDR1 SGHTA, CDR2 FQGNSA. The CDR3 is made up of 13 amino acids. Trimming took 1 base from V and 3 from J, leaving 4 bases between them. The CDR3 coding sequence is TGTGCCAGCAGCTTAGGGCTCAATCAGCCCCAGCATTTT. Protein: CASSLGLNQPQHF.